This is a list of T cell receptor beta chains from one sample in a study of shared clonotypes between healthy human individuals. Data came from immunoSEQ multiplex PCR; TCRdb stores just in-frame clones and leaves some out. The sample records approximately 2.3 million clones, more than 80% being singletons. Sequencing was performed on naive CD4+ T cells from PBMCs. The receptors shown here come from a man younger than 30 in good health. Some clones in this sample may be carry-over from other donors' samples. CDR3s include the opening cysteine and the closing phenylalanine or tryptophan. The D gene is left open where the match is weak. Rows may omit the clone size; those that give it use once, few, many or a size class.

abundance: NA
d_gene: TRBD1
len: 13
v_gene: TRBV28
j_gene: TRBJ1-1
CDR3nt: TGTGCCACAGAGGGACAGCAAAACACTGAAGCTTTCTTT
CDR3aa: CATEGQQNTEAFF

abundance: NA
d_gene: TRBD2
len: 14
v_gene: TRBV27
j_gene: TRBJ2-7
CDR3nt: TGTGCCAGCAGTGTAGCGGGAGGGCCGTACGAGCAGTACTTC
CDR3aa: CASSVAGGPYEQYF

abundance: NA
d_gene: NA
len: 15
v_gene: TRBV30
j_gene: TRBJ1-4
CDR3nt: TGTGCCTGGAGTGGCCTGTGGGCAACTAATGAAAAACTGTTTTTT
CDR3aa: CAWSGLWATNEKLFF

abundance: NA
d_gene: NA
len: 12
v_gene: TRBV7-8
j_gene: TRBJ2-1
CDR3nt: TGTGCCAGCAGCTCCCGTAGTGGCGAGCAGTTCTTC
CDR3aa: CASSSRSGEQFF

abundance: NA
d_gene: NA
len: 16
v_gene: TRBV15
j_gene: TRBJ2-7
CDR3nt: TGTGCCACCAGCAGAGATTCTGGCAGGTACTCCTACGAGCAGTACTTC
CDR3aa: CATSRDSGRYSYEQYF

abundance: once
d_gene: NA
len: 12
v_gene: TRBV28
j_gene: TRBJ2-3
CDR3nt: TGTGCCAGCAGGCTCGCCACAGATACGCAGTATTTT
CDR3aa: CASRLATDTQYF

abundance: NA
d_gene: TRBD1
len: 13
v_gene: TRBV5-1
j_gene: TRBJ2-7
CDR3nt: TGCGCCAGCAGCAGGAGACAGGGTTACGAGCAGTACTTC
CDR3aa: CASSRRQGYEQYF

abundance: NA
d_gene: NA
len: 12
v_gene: TRBV5-1
j_gene: TRBJ2-7
CDR3nt: TGCGCCAGCACCGAACCGACAGGTTCGTGGTACTTC
CDR3aa: CASTEPTGSWYF

abundance: NA
d_gene: NA
len: 14
v_gene: TRBV4-1
j_gene: TRBJ2-1
CDR3nt: TGCGCCAGCAGCCAAGCATGGGGAGTAAATGAGCAGTTCTTC
CDR3aa: CASSQAWGVNEQFF

abundance: NA
d_gene: TRBD2
len: 17
v_gene: TRBV6-1
j_gene: TRBJ2-1
CDR3nt: TGTGCCAGCAGTGGGAAACTAGCGGGAGGGCCTAGGTATGAGCAGTTCTTC
CDR3aa: CASSGKLAGGPRYEQFF

abundance: NA
d_gene: NA
len: 15
v_gene: TRBV2
j_gene: TRBJ1-4
CDR3nt: TGTGCCAGCAGTGAACGGGGGGCGTTTAATGAAAAACTGTTTTTT
CDR3aa: CASSERGAFNEKLFF

abundance: NA
d_gene: NA
len: 15
v_gene: TRBV5-8
j_gene: TRBJ2-3
CDR3nt: TGTGCCAGCCCGACTCGGGGCCTCCTTCCAGATACGCAGTATTTT
CDR3aa: CASPTRGLLPDTQYF

abundance: NA
d_gene: TRBD2
len: 16
v_gene: TRBV7-8
j_gene: TRBJ2-1
CDR3nt: TGTGCCAGCAGCTTATCAGGGACTAGCGGGTACAATGAGCAGTTCTTC
CDR3aa: CASSLSGTSGYNEQFF

abundance: NA
d_gene: NA
len: 14
v_gene: TRBV5-1
j_gene: TRBJ2-7
CDR3nt: TGCGCCAGCAGCTTCCAGGGCAGCTCCTACGAGCAGTACTTC
CDR3aa: CASSFQGSSYEQYF

abundance: NA
d_gene: NA
len: 13
v_gene: TRBV28
j_gene: TRBJ2-7
CDR3nt: TGTGCCAGCAGTTTAGCCTACTACTACGAGCAGTACTTC
CDR3aa: CASSLAYYYEQYF

abundance: NA
d_gene: TRBD1
len: 14
v_gene: TRBV5-4
j_gene: TRBJ2-5
CDR3nt: TGTGCCAGCAGTAGGACAGGGAATCCGGAGACCCAGTACTTC
CDR3aa: CASSRTGNPETQYF

abundance: NA
d_gene: NA
len: 13
v_gene: TRBV28
j_gene: TRBJ1-3
CDR3nt: TGTGCCACCTTATCCCCGTCTGGAAACACCATATATTTT
CDR3aa: CATLSPSGNTIYF

abundance: NA
d_gene: TRBD2
len: 14
v_gene: TRBV29-1
j_gene: TRBJ2-2
CDR3nt: TGCAGCGTGCGGACTAGCGGGAACACCGGGGAGCTGTTTTTT
CDR3aa: CSVRTSGNTGELFF

abundance: NA
d_gene: TRBD1
len: 16
v_gene: TRBV7-2
j_gene: TRBJ1-2
CDR3nt: TGTGCCAGCAGCTTAAATATTTGGACAGGGGCTTATGGCTACACCTTC
CDR3aa: CASSLNIWTGAYGYTF

abundance: NA
d_gene: NA
len: 18
v_gene: TRBV19
j_gene: TRBJ2-2
CDR3nt: TGTGCCAGTAGTATTACCTGGGGGACGGGGTCAAACACCGGGGAGCTGTTTTTT
CDR3aa: CASSITWGTGSNTGELFF

abundance: NA
d_gene: NA
len: 16
v_gene: TRBV5-6
j_gene: TRBJ1-2
CDR3nt: TGTGCCAGCAGCTTGGAAAAAGGGGCGGAACTCTATGGCTACACCTTC
CDR3aa: CASSLEKGAELYGYTF

abundance: NA
d_gene: NA
len: 11
v_gene: TRBV5-1
j_gene: TRBJ1-1
CDR3nt: TGCGCCAGCAGGGGGGTCACTGAAGCTTTCTTT
CDR3aa: CASRGVTEAFF

abundance: NA
d_gene: NA
len: 15
v_gene: TRBV2
j_gene: TRBJ1-4
CDR3nt: TGTGCCAGCAGTGAAGCGGGGTTAACTAATGAAAAACTGTTTTTT
CDR3aa: CASSEAGLTNEKLFF

abundance: NA
d_gene: NA
len: 16
v_gene: TRBV28
j_gene: TRBJ1-2
CDR3nt: TGTGCCAGCAGTTTATCTGAAGGGGAACCGTTTTATGGCTACACCTTC
CDR3aa: CASSLSEGEPFYGYTF

abundance: NA
d_gene: NA
len: 14
v_gene: TRBV2
j_gene: TRBJ2-7
CDR3nt: TGTGCCAGCAGTGTCGACAGGAGACTGTACGAGCAGTACTTC
CDR3aa: CASSVDRRLYEQYF

abundance: NA
d_gene: TRBD1
len: 17
v_gene: TRBV28
j_gene: TRBJ2-1
CDR3nt: TGTGCCAGCAGTTTTACAGGGGAGACTTTAGGCTACAATGAGCAGTTCTTC
CDR3aa: CASSFTGETLGYNEQFF

abundance: few
d_gene: NA
len: 11
v_gene: TRBV2
j_gene: TRBJ1-1
CDR3nt: TGTGCCAGCAGTAGGAACACTGAAGCTTTCTTT
CDR3aa: CASSRNTEAFF

abundance: NA
d_gene: NA
len: 13
v_gene: TRBV7-3
j_gene: TRBJ2-5
CDR3nt: TGTGCCAGCAGCTTGAGGGGGAGGGGGACCCAGTACTTC
CDR3aa: CASSLRGRGTQYF

abundance: NA
d_gene: NA
len: 13
v_gene: TRBV29-1
j_gene: TRBJ1-5
CDR3nt: TGCAGCGCCGTCGGGGGGGCAGGTCAGCCCCAGCATTTT
CDR3aa: CSAVGGAGQPQHF

abundance: NA
d_gene: NA
len: 15
v_gene: TRBV28
j_gene: TRBJ1-5
CDR3nt: TGTGCCAGCAGTAGCGGGACCGTCGGAGATCAGCCCCAGCATTTT
CDR3aa: CASSSGTVGDQPQHF